A single sample is the source of the 4 T cell receptor beta chains below, sequenced in a study of blood T cell repertoires in COVID-19. Sequenced by immunoSEQ multiplex PCR; TCRdb stores in-frame clones only, minus some. The sample consists of about 81,000 clones, approximately 89% of them appearing once. Sequenced: peripheral blood. These receptors all stem from a man aged 70-80 years with active or convalescent COVID-19.

The chain carries TRBV6-5 and TRBJ2-2; 7 positions agree with TRBD1. V shed 4 bases, J shed 9 bases, and the junction held 5 bases outside the gene matches. This CDR3 has 13 residues. The germline V gene encodes CDR1 MNHEY and CDR2 SVGAGI. The CDR3 here is CASSFNRGRELFF. Here the CDR3 DNA reads TGTGCCAGCAGTTTCAACAGGGGTCGGGAGCTGTTTTTT.

The chain employs TRBV9 and TRBJ2-3; no definite D call. V lost 4 bases, J lost 2 bases, and 8 bases lay in between. The CDR3 length is 13 residues. The V gene's germline CDR1 is SGDLS and CDR2 YYNGEE. The CDR3, as DNA: TGTGCCAGCAGCCCAATTCCCACAGATACGCAGTATTTT. As protein: CASSPIPTDTQYF.

This chain uses TRBV6-5 with TRBJ1-6; D is undetermined. Trimming pared 6 bases from V and 7 bases from J, leaving 10 bases between. Germline lookup yields CDR1 MNHEY and CDR2 SVGAGI. The CDR3 length is 13 residues. CDR3 region: CASSRYNNSPLHF. CDR3 DNA: TGTGCCAGCAGCCGTTACAACAATTCACCCCTCCACTTT.

The CDR3: CASSQDWGGETQYF. CDR3 nucleotides: TGCGCCAGCAGCCAAGATTGGGGCGGAGAGACCCAGTACTTC. The V and J genes are TRBV4-3 and TRBJ2-5; TRBD1 might be the D (5 bases). The CDR3 consists of 14 residues. Germline CDR1 reads LGHNA; CDR2 reads YSLEER. Trimming cost V 0 bases and J 4 bases, with 9 bases left between them.